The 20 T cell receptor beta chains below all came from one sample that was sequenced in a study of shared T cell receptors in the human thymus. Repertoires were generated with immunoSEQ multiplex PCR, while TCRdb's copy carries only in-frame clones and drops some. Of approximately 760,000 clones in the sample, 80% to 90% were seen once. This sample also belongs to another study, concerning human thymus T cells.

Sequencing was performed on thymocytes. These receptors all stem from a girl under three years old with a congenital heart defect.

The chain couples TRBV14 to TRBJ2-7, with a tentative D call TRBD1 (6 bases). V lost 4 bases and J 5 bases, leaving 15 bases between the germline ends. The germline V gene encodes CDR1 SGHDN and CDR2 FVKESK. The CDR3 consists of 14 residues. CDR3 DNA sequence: TGTGCCAGCAGCCCCCGACAGGATGGGGACGAGCAGTACTTC. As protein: CASSPRQDGDEQYF.

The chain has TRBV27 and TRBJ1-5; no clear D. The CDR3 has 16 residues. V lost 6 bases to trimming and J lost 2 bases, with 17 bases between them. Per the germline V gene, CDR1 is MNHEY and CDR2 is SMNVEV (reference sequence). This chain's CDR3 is CASRRLAVIGNQPQHF. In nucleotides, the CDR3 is TGTGCCAGCAGGAGACTAGCGGTTATTGGCAATCAGCCCCAGCATTTT.

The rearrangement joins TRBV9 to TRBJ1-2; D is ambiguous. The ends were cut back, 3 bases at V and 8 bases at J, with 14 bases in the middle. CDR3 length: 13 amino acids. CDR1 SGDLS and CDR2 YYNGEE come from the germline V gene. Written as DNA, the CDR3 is TGTGCCAGCAGCGGGAGGGCGGGATGGGGCTACACCTTC. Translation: CASSGRAGWGYTF.

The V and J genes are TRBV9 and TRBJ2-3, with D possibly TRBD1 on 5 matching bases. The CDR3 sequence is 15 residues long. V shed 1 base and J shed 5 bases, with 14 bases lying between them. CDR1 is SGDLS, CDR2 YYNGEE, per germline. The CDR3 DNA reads TGTGCCAGCAGCGTAACCTTGGCAGGGCTAGATACGCAGTATTTT. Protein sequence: CASSVTLAGLDTQYF.

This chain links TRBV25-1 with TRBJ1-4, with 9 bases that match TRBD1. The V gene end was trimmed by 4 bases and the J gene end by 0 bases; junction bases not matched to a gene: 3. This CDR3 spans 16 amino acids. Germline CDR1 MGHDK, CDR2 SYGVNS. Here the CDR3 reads CASSVTGGTTNEKLFF. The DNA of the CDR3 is TGTGCCAGCAGTGTAACAGGGGGCACAACTAATGAAAAACTGTTTTTT. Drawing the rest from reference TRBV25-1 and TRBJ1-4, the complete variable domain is EADIYQTPRYLVIGTGKKITLECSQTMGHDKMYWYQQDPGMELHLIHYSYGVNSTEKGDLSSESTVSRIRTEHFPLTLESARPSHTSQYLCASSVTGGTTNEKLFFGSGTQLSVL.

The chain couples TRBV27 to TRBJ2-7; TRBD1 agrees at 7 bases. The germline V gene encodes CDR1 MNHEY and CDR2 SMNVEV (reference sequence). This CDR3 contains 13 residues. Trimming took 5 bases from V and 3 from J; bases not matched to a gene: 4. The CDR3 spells CASSTGQLYEQYF. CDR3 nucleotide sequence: TGTGCCAGCAGTACGGGACAGCTCTACGAGCAGTACTTC.

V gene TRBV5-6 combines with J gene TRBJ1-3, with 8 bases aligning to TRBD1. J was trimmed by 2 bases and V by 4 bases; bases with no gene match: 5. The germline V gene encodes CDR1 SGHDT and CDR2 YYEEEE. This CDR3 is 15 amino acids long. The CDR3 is CASSIDRGTGNTIYF. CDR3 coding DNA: TGTGCCAGCAGCATTGACAGGGGAACTGGAAACACCATATATTTT. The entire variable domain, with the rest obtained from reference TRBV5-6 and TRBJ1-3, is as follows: DAGVTQSPTHLIKTRGQQVTLRCSPKSGHDTVSWYQQALGQGPQFIFQYYEEEERQRGNFPDRFSGHQFPNYSSELNVNALLLGDSALYLCASSIDRGTGNTIYFGEGSWLTVV.

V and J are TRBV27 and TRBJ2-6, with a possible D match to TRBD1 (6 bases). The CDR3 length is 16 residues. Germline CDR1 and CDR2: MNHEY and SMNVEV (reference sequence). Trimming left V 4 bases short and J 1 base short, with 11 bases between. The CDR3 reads CASSCFTGSGANVLTF. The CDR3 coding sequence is TGTGCCAGCAGTTGCTTTACAGGGTCTGGGGCCAACGTCCTGACTTTC.

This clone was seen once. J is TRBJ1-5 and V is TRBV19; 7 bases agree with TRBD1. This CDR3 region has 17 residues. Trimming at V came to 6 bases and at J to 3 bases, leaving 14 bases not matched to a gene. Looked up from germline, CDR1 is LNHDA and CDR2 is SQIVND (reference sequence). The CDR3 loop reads CASSNDRVDPSNQPQHF. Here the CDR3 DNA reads TGTGCCAGTAGCAATGACAGGGTTGACCCTTCCAATCAGCCCCAGCATTTT.

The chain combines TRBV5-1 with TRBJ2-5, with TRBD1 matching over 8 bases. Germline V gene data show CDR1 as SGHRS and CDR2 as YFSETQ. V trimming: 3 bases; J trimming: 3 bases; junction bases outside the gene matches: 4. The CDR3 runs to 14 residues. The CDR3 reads CASSSPTGEETQYF. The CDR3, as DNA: TGCGCCAGCAGCTCGCCGACAGGGGAAGAGACCCAGTACTTC. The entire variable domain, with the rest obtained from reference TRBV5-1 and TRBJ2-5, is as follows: KAGVTQTPRYLIKTRGQQVTLSCSPISGHRSVSWYQQTPGQGLQFLFEYFSETQRNKGNFPGRFSGRQFSNSRSEMNVSTLELGDSALYLCASSSPTGEETQYFGPGTRLLVL.

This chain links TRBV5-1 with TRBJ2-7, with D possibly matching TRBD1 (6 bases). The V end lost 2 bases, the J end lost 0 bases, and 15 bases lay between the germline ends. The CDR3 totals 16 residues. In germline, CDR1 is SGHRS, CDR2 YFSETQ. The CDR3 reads CASSFTGTPSSYEQYF. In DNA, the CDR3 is TGCGCCAGCAGCTTCACCGGGACACCCAGCTCCTACGAGCAGTACTTC.

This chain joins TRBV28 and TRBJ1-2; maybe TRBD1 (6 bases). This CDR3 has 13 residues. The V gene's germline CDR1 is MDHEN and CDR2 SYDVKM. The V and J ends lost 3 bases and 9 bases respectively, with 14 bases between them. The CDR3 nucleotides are TGTGCCAGCAGTTTCCGCCAGGGACAATGCTACACCTTC. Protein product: CASSFRQGQCYTF.

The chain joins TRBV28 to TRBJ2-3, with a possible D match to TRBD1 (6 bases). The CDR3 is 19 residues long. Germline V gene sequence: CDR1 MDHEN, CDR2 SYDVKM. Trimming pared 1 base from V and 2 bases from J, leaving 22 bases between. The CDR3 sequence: CASSLSGTPRLLYTDTQYF. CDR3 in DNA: TGTGCCAGCAGTTTATCCGGGACACCACGGCTCTTATACACAGATACGCAGTATTTT.

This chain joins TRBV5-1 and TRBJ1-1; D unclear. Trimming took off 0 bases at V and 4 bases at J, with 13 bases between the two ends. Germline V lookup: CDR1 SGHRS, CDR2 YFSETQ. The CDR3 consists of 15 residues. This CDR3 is CASSLGFRRSTEAFF. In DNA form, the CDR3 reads TGCGCCAGCAGCTTGGGCTTCCGACGGAGCACTGAAGCTTTCTTT.

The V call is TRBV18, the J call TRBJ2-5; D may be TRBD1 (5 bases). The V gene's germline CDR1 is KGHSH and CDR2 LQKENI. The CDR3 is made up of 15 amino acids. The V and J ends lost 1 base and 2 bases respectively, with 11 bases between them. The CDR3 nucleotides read TGTGCCAGCTCACCACAGGGGCGGCCGCAAGAGACCCAGTACTTC. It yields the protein CASSPQGRPQETQYF.

This CDR3 reads CASSLVRDEAGELFF. The CDR3 region has the DNA TGCGCCAGCAGCTTGGTCAGGGATGAGGCCGGGGAGCTGTTTTTT. The chain combines TRBV5-1 with TRBJ2-2; D is perhaps TRBD1 (5 bases). The CDR3 sequence is 15 residues long. Germline V lookup: CDR1 SGHRS, CDR2 YFSETQ. The V end was cut by 0 bases, the J end by 6 bases, with 12 bases between. Supplemented by reference TRBV5-1 and TRBJ2-2, the full variable domain reads KAGVTQTPRYLIKTRGQQVTLSCSPISGHRSVSWYQQTPGQGLQFLFEYFSETQRNKGNFPGRFSGRQFSNSRSEMNVSTLELGDSALYLCASSLVRDEAGELFFGEGSRLTVL.

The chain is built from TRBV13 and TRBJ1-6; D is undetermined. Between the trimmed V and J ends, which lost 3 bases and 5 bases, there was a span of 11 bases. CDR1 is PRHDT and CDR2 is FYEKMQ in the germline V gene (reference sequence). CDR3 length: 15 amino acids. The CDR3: CASSFFRDNNSPLHF. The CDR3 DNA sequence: TGTGCCAGCAGCTTTTTTAGAGATAATAATTCACCCCTCCACTTT.

The CDR3 bases are TGTGCCAGCAGCCGGGACAGGTACACTGAAGCTTTCTTT. As protein: CASSRDRYTEAFF. The V gene is TRBV7-6, the J gene TRBJ1-1; 8 bases are shared with TRBD1. The germline CDR1 and CDR2 sequences are SGHVS and FNYEAQ. V dropped 5 bases and J dropped 3; count of bases not matched to a gene: 2. This CDR3 spans 13 amino acids.

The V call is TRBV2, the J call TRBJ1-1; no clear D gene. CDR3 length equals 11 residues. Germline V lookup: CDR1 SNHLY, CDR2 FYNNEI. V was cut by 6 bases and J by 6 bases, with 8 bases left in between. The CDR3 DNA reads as TGTGCCAGCAGGGGGAGGTCTGAAGCTTTCTTT. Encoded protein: CASRGRSEAFF.

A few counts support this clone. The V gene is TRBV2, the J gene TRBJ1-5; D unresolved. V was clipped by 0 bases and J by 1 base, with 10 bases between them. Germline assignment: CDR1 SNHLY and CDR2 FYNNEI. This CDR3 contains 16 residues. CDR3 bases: TGTGCCAGCAGTGAAGCGGTCTCCGGGAGCAATCAGCCCCAGCATTTT. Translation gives CASSEAVSGSNQPQHF.